A single sample gave rise to the 19 T cell receptor beta chains below, sequenced in a study of T cell changes during pregnancy in multiple sclerosis. Produced via immunoSEQ multiplex PCR; TCRdb's table is partial and in-frame only. This repertoire shows tens of thousands of clones, almost 95% found once; its top ten account for 2% to 2.5%. The sequenced sample was peripheral blood, obtained after pregnancy. These receptors were collected from a female donor with multiple sclerosis, enrolled in a pregnancy study.

The gene calls are TRBV6-1 and TRBJ1-4; D is undetermined. The CDR3 spans 16 residues. V lost 4 bases and J lost 4, with 16 bases in between. Germline CDR1 reads MNHNS; CDR2 reads SASEGT. The CDR3: CASSGWTSEGNEKLFF. The CDR3 DNA is TGTGCCAGCAGTGGGTGGACGTCAGAGGGTAATGAAAAACTGTTTTTT.

The rearrangement uses TRBV11-1 and TRBJ1-2; 8 positions agree with TRBD1. This CDR3 contains 16 residues. Losses at the gene ends were 5 bases for V and 6 bases for J; bases not matched to a gene: 14. Germline V gene lookup returns CDR1 SGHAT and CDR2 FQDESV (reference sequence). CDR3 coding DNA: TGTGCCAGCAGCAGGGGACAGGTTATGTCTCGTGATGGCTACACCTTC. Protein product: CASSRGQVMSRDGYTF.

The chain joins TRBV5-6 to TRBJ2-1; D not certain. This CDR3 has 11 residues. V was shortened by 3 bases and J by 5 bases, with 3 bases between the two germline ends. CDR1 and CDR2 from the germline V gene are SGHDT and YYEEEE. CDR3 in amino acids: CASSSNNEQFF. DNA for the CDR3: TGTGCCAGCAGCTCAAACAATGAGCAGTTCTTC. The whole variable domain, remainder taken from reference TRBV5-6 and TRBJ2-1, is DAGVTQSPTHLIKTRGQQVTLRCSPKSGHDTVSWYQQALGQGPQFIFQYYEEEERQRGNFPDRFSGHQFPNYSSELNVNALLLGDSALYLCASSSNNEQFFGPGTRLTVL.

This chain uses TRBV5-6 with TRBJ2-5; 12 bases match TRBD2. Germline V gene data show CDR1 as SGHDT and CDR2 as YYEEEE. This CDR3 spans 16 amino acids. J gave up 3 bases and V 3 bases, and 6 bases lay outside the gene matches. CDR3: CASSSWTSGEEETQYF. The CDR3 DNA sequence: TGTGCCAGCAGCTCCTGGACTAGCGGGGAGGAAGAGACCCAGTACTTC.

V is TRBV27 and J is TRBJ1-2; 7 bases line up with TRBD1. The CDR3 spans 14 residues. The V gene end was trimmed by 6 bases and the J gene end by 3 bases; junction bases not matched to a gene: 7. Germline CDR1 MNHEY, CDR2 SMNVEV (reference sequence). The CDR3 sequence: CASSSGQTYYGYTF. The CDR3 DNA reads as TGTGCCAGCAGCTCGGGACAGACCTACTATGGCTACACCTTC.

The genes are TRBV2 and TRBJ1-4; 9 nucleotides match TRBD1. The trim removed 2 bases at V and 3 bases at J, leaving 1 base unmatched. CDR1 and CDR2 from the germline V gene are SNHLY and FYNNEI. The CDR3 runs to 15 residues. The CDR3 loop reads CASSERDRANEKLFF. The CDR3 nucleotides are TGTGCCAGCAGTGAACGGGACAGGGCTAATGAAAAACTGTTTTTT.

The chain recombines TRBV7-6 with TRBJ1-3; D unclear. V was trimmed by 4 bases and J by 3 bases, leaving 13 bases between them. Looked up from germline, CDR1 is SGHVS and CDR2 is FNYEAQ. The CDR3 contains 15 residues. CDR3 nucleotides: TGTGCCAGCAGCTCGGCGGGATACAGTGGAAACACCATATATTTT. Translation: CASSSAGYSGNTIYF.

The gene calls are TRBV7-2 and TRBJ2-4; 8 bases agree with TRBD1. This CDR3 is 14 amino acids long. V lost 2 bases and J lost 8; bases outside the gene matches: 5. Germline lookup yields CDR1 SGHTA and CDR2 FQGNSA. The CDR3 nucleotides are TGTGCCAGCAGCTTATTCAGGGGGCGTGACATTCAGTACTTC. It translates to CASSLFRGRDIQYF.

This chain links TRBV9 with TRBJ1-2; tentative D call: TRBD1 (5 bases). Germline CDR1 and CDR2: SGDLS and YYNGEE. V lost 3 bases and J lost 6, with 21 bases in between. The CDR3 is 16 amino acids. The CDR3 is CASSEGKGAGRDGYTF. DNA of the CDR3: TGTGCCAGCAGCGAGGGAAAAGGGGCAGGGAGGGATGGCTACACCTTC.

This chain uses TRBV18 with TRBJ1-5; D is possibly TRBD1 (6 bases). CDR3 length equals 16 residues. Germline CDR1 and CDR2: KGHSH and LQKENI. Trimming cost V 3 bases and J 7 bases, with 19 bases left between them. The CDR3 DNA follows: TGTGCCAGCTCACCTTCCGGGACACTGGAAAAGCAGCCCCAGCATTTT. Its protein product is CASSPSGTLEKQPQHF.

The V and J genes are TRBV7-9 and TRBJ1-6; D uncertain. V shed 3 bases and J shed 9 bases, with 9 bases lying between them. This CDR3 comprises 13 residues. Germline loops: CDR1 SEHNR, CDR2 FQNEAQ (reference sequence). The CDR3 nucleotides are TGTGCCAGCAGCTTTCAGGAAGGTTCACCCCTCCACTTT. It specifies CASSFQEGSPLHF.

CDR3 protein: CASSQDDSENYYGYTF. The CDR3 DNA reads as TGCGCCAGCAGCCAAGATGACAGCGAAAACTACTATGGCTACACCTTC. The chain recombines TRBV4-1 with TRBJ1-2; possible D gene TRBD1, 5 bases. The germline gives CDR1 MGHRA, CDR2 YSYEKL. Trimming stripped 0 bases from V and 3 bases from J, with 14 bases between. The CDR3 has 16 amino acids.

This chain uses TRBV10-3 with TRBJ2-7; TRBD1 agrees at 9 bases. After removal of 3 bases from V and 0 bases from J, the junction contained 3 bases not matched to a gene. There are 15 residues in the CDR3. The germline gives CDR1 ENHRY, CDR2 SYGVKD. The CDR3 protein is CAISDPGQGSYEQYF. DNA of the CDR3: TGTGCCATCAGTGACCCGGGACAGGGCTCCTACGAGCAGTACTTC.

The J gene is TRBJ2-7, the V gene TRBV30, with TRBD1 as a possible D gene (5 bases). The CDR3 runs 15 residues. Germline CDR1 and CDR2: GTSNPN and SVGIG (reference sequence). V lost 1 base and J 2 bases, leaving 15 bases between the germline ends. The CDR3 DNA reads as TGTGCCTGGAGTGACAGGACACTGCTTGCCTACGAGCAGTACTTC. Its translation is CAWSDRTLLAYEQYF.

The chain has TRBV1 and TRBJ2-7; TRBD2 was called by the table and not checked on the DNA. TRBV1 is deemed a pseudogene. The CDR3 is 11 residues long. In nucleotides, the CDR3 is TGCACCAGCAGCGAACGAGTTGAGCAGTACTTC. Protein product: CTSSERVEQYF.

The chain recombines TRBV7-8 with TRBJ1-2; no reliable D call. Per the germline V gene, CDR1 is SGHVS and CDR2 is FQNEAQ. This CDR3 has 15 amino acids. V lost 3 bases to trimming and J lost 1 base, with 12 bases between them. This CDR3 reads CASSFLGRNNYGYTF. The CDR3 bases are TGTGCCAGCAGCTTTCTGGGGAGGAATAACTATGGCTACACCTTC. Complete variable domain (other parts from reference TRBV7-8 and TRBJ1-2): GAGVSQSPRYKVAKRGQDVALRCDPISGHVSLFWYQQALGQGPEFLTYFQNEAQLDKSGLPSDRFFAERPEGSVSTLKIQRTQQEDSAVYLCASSFLGRNNYGYTFGSGTRLTVV.

V gene TRBV7-2 combines with J gene TRBJ1-2; unclear D gene. CDR1 is SGHTA and CDR2 is FQGNSA in the germline V gene. Trimming shortened V by 1 base and J by 4 bases, and 16 bases separated the two germline ends. The CDR3 contains 16 residues. This CDR3 reads CASSLDPPGVSYGYTF. CDR3 DNA: TGTGCCAGCAGCTTAGACCCCCCCGGGGTTAGCTATGGCTACACCTTC.

This chain links TRBV5-1 with TRBJ2-7, with D perhaps matching TRBD2 (5 bases). The V and J ends lost 0 bases and 2 bases respectively, with 18 bases between them. The CDR3 runs 17 residues. Per the germline V gene, CDR1 is SGHRS and CDR2 is YFSETQ. In DNA, the CDR3 is TGCGCCAGCAGCTTGGCCTATCAGTCGAGGGCCGCCTACGAGCAGTACTTC. This gives the protein CASSLAYQSRAAYEQYF.

This sequence joins TRBV9 and TRBJ2-1; 11 nucleotides align to TRBD2. The CDR3 covers 16 residues. V was clipped by 4 bases and J by 4 bases; unmatched bases: 7. Germline-derived CDR1 and CDR2 are SGDLS and YYNGEE. In nucleotides, the CDR3 is TGTGCCAGCAGCAACCGACTAGCGGGGTGGTACAATGAGCAGTTCTTC. It specifies CASSNRLAGWYNEQFF. Variable domain in full (rest from reference TRBV9 and TRBJ2-1): DSGVTQTPKHLITATGQRVTLRCSPRSGDLSVYWYQQSLDQGLQFLIQYYNGEERAKGNILERFSAQQFPDLHSELNLSSLELGDSALYFCASSNRLAGWYNEQFFGPGTRLTVL.